This T cell receptor beta chain was identified in a study of shared clonotypes between healthy human individuals. The data were produced by immunoSEQ multiplex PCR, yet TCRdb's version contains in-frame clones alone and is incomplete. The table shows some 1 million clones, with approximately 68% occurring only once. The J segment lost 2 bases and the V segment lost 1 base, leaving 7 bases of the junction unmatched. CDR3 length equals 17 residues. Germline V gene sequence: CDR1 MGHRA, CDR2 YSYEKL. The clonotype comes from a man between 18 and 29 years old in good health. The J gene is TRBJ2-2, the V gene TRBV4-1; 7 bases are a match to TRBD2. Sequencing input: memory CD4+ T cells sorted from blood. Noted subset: CD45RA-negative fraction. CDR3 protein: CASSQGGLAGNTGELFF. The CDR3 DNA is TGCGCCAGCAGCCAAGGCGGCTTAGCGGGTAACACCGGGGAGCTGTTTTTT.